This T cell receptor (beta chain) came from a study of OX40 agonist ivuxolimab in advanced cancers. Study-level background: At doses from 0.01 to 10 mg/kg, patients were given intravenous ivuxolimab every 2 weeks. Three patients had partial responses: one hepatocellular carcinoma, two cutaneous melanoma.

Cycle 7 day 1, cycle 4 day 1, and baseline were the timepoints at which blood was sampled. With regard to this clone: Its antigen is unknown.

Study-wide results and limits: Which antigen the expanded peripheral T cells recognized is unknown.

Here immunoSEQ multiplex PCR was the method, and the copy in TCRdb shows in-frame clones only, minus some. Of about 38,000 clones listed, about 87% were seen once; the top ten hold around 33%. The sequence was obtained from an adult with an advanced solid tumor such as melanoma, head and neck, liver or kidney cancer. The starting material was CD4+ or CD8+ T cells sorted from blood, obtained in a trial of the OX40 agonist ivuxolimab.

The CDR3 DNA reads TGTGCCAGTAGTATGCACGATAATAGCAATCAGCCCCAGCATTTT. It is translated as CASSMHDNSNQPQHF. The chain uses TRBV19 and TRBJ1-5; D call uncertain. Deletions cut 3 bases from V and 0 bases from J, with 9 bases between. CDR1 and CDR2 from the germline V gene are LNHDA and SQIVND (reference sequence). CDR3 length: 15 amino acids.